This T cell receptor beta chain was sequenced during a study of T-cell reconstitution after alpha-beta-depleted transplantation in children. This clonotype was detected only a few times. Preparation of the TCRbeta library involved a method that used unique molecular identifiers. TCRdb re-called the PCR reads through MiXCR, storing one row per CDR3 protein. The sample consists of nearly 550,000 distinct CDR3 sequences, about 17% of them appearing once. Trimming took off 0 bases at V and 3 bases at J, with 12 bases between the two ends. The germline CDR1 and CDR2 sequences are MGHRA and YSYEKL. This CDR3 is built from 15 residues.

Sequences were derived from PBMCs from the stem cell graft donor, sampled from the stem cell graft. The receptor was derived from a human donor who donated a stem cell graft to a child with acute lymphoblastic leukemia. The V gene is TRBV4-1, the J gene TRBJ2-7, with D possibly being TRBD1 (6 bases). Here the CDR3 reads CASSQDGVGHYEQYF. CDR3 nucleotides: TGCGCCAGCAGCCAAGATGGTGTGGGACACTACGAGCAGTACTTC.